This T cell receptor (beta chain) was captured by sequencing in a study of cytomegalovirus exposure and HLA in healthy donors. Whole-study findings and limits: For TCR beta chains, V- and J-gene trimming was later linked to a missense DCLRE1C variant.

PCR was performed using 60 Vbeta and 13 Jbeta primers. Clones were sequenced by immunoSEQ multiplex PCR, and TCRdb holds only the in-frame ones, with some missing. The table shows 95,000 to 150,000 clones, with about 10% occurring only once. For this clone: Its antigen remains unknown.

CDR3 size: 17 residues. CDR1 and CDR2 from the germline V gene are SGHRS and YFSETQ. V was clipped by 2 bases and J by 1 base; unmatched bases: 7. The sample was PBMCs. This clonotype was obtained from a woman aged 18-29 years in good health and CMV-seropositive. The chain employs TRBV5-1 and TRBJ2-2; 8 bases fit TRBD2. Here the CDR3 reads CASSLYQLAGNTGELFF. CDR3 sequence (DNA): TGCGCCAGCAGCTTATACCAGCTAGCGGGGAACACCGGGGAGCTGTTTTTT.